This section outlines one T cell receptor beta chain sequence together with its context. This clone occurred many times. Its antigen target is currently unknown. One base away there is no much larger clone; base qualities are not given. Libraries were built with the immunoSEQ multiplex PCR assay. For TCR sequencing, RNA was extracted from every sample and reverse transcribed into cDNA to serve as template. SuperScript III was used to make first-strand cDNA, primed with a 2:1 mix of oligo-dT and random hexamers. A synthetic immune receptor repertoire was used to gauge amplification bias, and whatever bias remained was removed computationally. As for the authors' bioinformatics: Raw reads were preprocessed for error removal, and CDR3 was defined according to IMGT conventions as running from the conserved cysteine to phenylalanine. Clonality was computed as 1 minus the Shannon entropy, with the entropy normalized by log2 of the number of productive unique TCRs. CD4 or CD8 identity of scalp clones was inferred by cross-referencing scalp TCRbeta sequences with sorted blood CD4 and CD8 repertoires. The clones in this table, taken by TCRdb from immuneACCESS, are in-frame only. Not every clone is retained; where verified, under half of the shortfall comes from an unresolved V gene, and the cause of the rest is unknown. D and trimming were read from the DNA, whereas the V and J calls and clone size are those reported in that table. The sample includes around 270,000 clones, with 55% to 70% observed a single time. Together, the top ten hold over 1.5% of the sample.

This record comes from a study of CD8+ T cells in alopecia areata (dated by TCRdb to about 2018). Study-level background: The treated patients, all with moderate-to-severe alopecia areata, were enrolled in an open-label pilot trial of oral tofacitinib given at 5 to 10 mg twice daily. Patients received tofacitinib for 6 to 18 months and were then followed off drug for 6 months to check for delayed response and recurrence. Disease severity in treated patients was measured with the SALT score, which quantifies the percentage of affected scalp surface area. The study used high-throughput TCRbeta sequencing to examine T cell clonal expansion in alopecia areata, in both the C3H/HeJ mouse model and human patients. In humans, TCRbeta sequencing was performed on scalp tissue and on sorted CD4+ and CD8+ peripheral blood T cells from healthy controls and from patients with patchy or totalis/universalis alopecia areata. Tofacitinib-treated patients had biopsies at baseline and at 4 and 24 weeks of treatment, with a later scalp biopsy in several patients. Scalp clonality was compared across normal scalp (n=4), patchy alopecia areata scalp (n=8), and alopecia totalis/universalis scalp (n=8). The RNA source kit depended on sample type: the PAXgene miRNA kit for fixed scalp, the miRNeasy kit for PBMCs, and the RNeasy kit for mouse skin. TCRbeta CDR3 regions were amplified by immunoSEQ multiplex PCR using 35 Vbeta forward and 13 Jbeta reverse primers.

What the time point label conveys for this sample: less than 25 weeks on oral tofacitinib. The treatment or condition label, as the study defines it: oral pan-JAK inhibitor, 5-10 mg twice daily. Peripheral blood and lesional scalp punch biopsies were obtained from patients with alopecia areata. PBMCs were isolated by density centrifugation and stained for CD3, CD4 and CD8, and CD4+ and CD8+ T cells were sorted on a FACSAria. The study at large found these results: The treated cohort was small, with a single nonresponder, so links between baseline CD8+ expansion and response need larger studies. Many expanded lesional clones were found to persist in scalp and blood during tofacitinib treatment, and relapse after treatment cessation may be partly explained by this persistence. Scalp clonality and the number of expanded CD8+ clones among the top 100 scalp clones were significantly decreased by tofacitinib. Scalp TCR repertoire analysis is complicated because resident alphabeta T cells in normal human skin are also sequenced, whereas mouse skin is dominated by gammadelta T cells. Compared with normal scalp, lesional scalp, particularly in alopecia totalis/universalis, had higher clonality and more expanded CD8+ clones, which suggests antigenic drive. Compared with mice, TCR sequences shared between patients were less clear, possibly partly because of HLA diversity across the patient population.

Sequenced here: CD4+ T cells sorted from blood, sampled at week 24, from a patient treated with tofacitinib. The TCR comes from a human donor with alopecia areata.

The CDR3 has the sequence CASRLPGTTGAETQYF. The base sequence is TGTGCCAGTAGGCTGCCCGGGACAACGGGGGCGGAGACCCAGTACTTC. The chain employs TRBV19 and TRBJ2-5, with the D call perhaps TRBD1 or TRBD2, each one matching 6 bases. The CDR3 goes from the cysteine to the phenylalanine over 16 residues. Only the CDR3 DNA is retained, 48 bases long and in frame from the first base. Deletion took 6 bases off V and 5 bases off J, with a span of 22 bases between the germline ends. The germline V gene (reference sequence) supplies CDR1 LNHDA and CDR2 SQIVND.